The clone carrying this TCR beta chain was seen at least ten times. The data were obtained in a study of T cells in Graves' hyperthyroidism and ophthalmopathy. Diagnostic assessment was based on clinical symptoms, serum thyroxine and TRAb, thyroid ultrasound and orbital computed tomography. There were TCR beta CDR3 regions amplified from RNA transcripts. A first-round RT-PCR of the TCR CDR3 used the HTBI primer set. TCRdb redid the calling of the multiplex PCR reads with MiXCR, one entry per CDR3 protein. The sample has hundreds of thousands of distinct CDR3 sequences, about 14% seen once. This CDR3 is 14 amino acids long. V lost 5 bases, J lost 7 bases, and 9 bases stayed unmatched. Germline CDR1 MNHEY, CDR2 SVGEGT.

The V and J genes are TRBV6-2 or TRBV6-3 and TRBJ2-7, with 9 bases lining up with TRBD2. This clonotype was sampled from a woman aged 40 to 55 with Graves' hyperthyroidism. Input material: blood. CDR3 in DNA: TGTGCCAGCAGTAGGGCGGGAGGGCCGCGGGAGCAGTACTTC. Its protein product is CASSRAGGPREQYF.